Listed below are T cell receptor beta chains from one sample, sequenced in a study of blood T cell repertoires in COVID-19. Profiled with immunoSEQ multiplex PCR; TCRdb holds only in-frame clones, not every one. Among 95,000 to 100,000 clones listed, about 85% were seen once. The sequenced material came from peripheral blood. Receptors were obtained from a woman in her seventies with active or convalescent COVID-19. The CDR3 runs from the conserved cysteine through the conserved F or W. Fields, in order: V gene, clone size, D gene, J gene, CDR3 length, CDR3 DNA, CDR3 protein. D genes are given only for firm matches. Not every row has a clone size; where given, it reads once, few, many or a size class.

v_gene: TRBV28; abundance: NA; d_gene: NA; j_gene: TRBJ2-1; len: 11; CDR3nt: TGTGCCAGCAGTGTGAGGAATGAGCAGTTCTTC; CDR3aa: CASSVRNEQFF
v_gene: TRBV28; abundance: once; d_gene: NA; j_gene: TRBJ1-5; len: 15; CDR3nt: TGTGCCAGCAGTGCAAATTCAGGGAACAATCAGCCCCAGCATTTT; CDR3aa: CASSANSGNNQPQHF
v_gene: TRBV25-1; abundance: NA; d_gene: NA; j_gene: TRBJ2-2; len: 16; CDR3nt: TGTGCCAGCAGTGATCCTAACAGGGTGAACACCGGGGAGCTGTTTTTT; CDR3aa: CASSDPNRVNTGELFF
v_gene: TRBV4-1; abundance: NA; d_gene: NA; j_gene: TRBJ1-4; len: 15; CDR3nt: TGCGCCAGCAGCCAAGTAGGTGGAGTCTATGAAAAACTGTTTTTT; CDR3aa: CASSQVGGVYEKLFF
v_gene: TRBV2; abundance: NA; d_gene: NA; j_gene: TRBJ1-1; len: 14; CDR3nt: TGTGCCAGCAGTGAAGAGGGAGGGGACACTGAAGCTTTCTTT; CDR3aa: CASSEEGGDTEAFF
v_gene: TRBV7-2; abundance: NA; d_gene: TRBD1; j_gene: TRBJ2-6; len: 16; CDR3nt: TGTGCCAGCAGCGTACTAACAGGGGCTGGGGCCAACGTCCTGACTTTC; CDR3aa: CASSVLTGAGANVLTF
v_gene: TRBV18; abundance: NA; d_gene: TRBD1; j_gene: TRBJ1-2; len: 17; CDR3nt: TGTGCCAGCTCACCAGCGGGGACAGGGGTTGGTCTCGGTGGCTACACCTTC; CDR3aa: CASSPAGTGVGLGGYTF
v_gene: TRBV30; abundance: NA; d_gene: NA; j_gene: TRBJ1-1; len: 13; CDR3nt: TGTGCCTGGAGAATGCAGGGAGGTACTGAAGCTTTCTTT; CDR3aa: CAWRMQGGTEAFF
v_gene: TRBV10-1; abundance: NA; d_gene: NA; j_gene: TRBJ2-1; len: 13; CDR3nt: TGCGCCAGCAGTGAGTCGATCAGAAATGAGCAGTTCTTC; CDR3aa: CASSESIRNEQFF
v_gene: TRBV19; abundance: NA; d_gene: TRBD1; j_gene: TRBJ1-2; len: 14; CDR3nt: TGTGCCAGTAGTAGAGCAGGGGGCAACTATGGCTACACCTTC; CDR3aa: CASSRAGGNYGYTF
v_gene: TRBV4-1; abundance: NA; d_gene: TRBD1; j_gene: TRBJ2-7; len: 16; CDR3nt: TGCGCCAGCAGCCAAGGTATTCCGGGACAGGGGAACGAGCAGTACTTC; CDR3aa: CASSQGIPGQGNEQYF
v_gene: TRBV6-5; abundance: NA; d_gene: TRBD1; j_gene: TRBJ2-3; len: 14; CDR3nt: TGTGCCAGCACCGGGACAGGGGGCACAGATACGCAGTATTTT; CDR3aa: CASTGTGGTDTQYF
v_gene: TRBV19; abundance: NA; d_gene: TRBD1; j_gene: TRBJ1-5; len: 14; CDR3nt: TGTGCCAGTAGTATAAACAGGGGCGGTCAGCCCCAGCATTTT; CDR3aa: CASSINRGGQPQHF
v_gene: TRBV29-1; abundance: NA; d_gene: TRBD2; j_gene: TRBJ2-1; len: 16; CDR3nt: TGCAGCGTCAATCGGGAAGGGACTAGCGGGAGGAATGAGCAGTTCTTC; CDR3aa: CSVNREGTSGRNEQFF
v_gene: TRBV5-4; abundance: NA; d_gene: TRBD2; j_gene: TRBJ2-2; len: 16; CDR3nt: TGTGCCAGCAGCTTCGGGCGGGGGGTTAACACCGGGGAGCTGTTTTTT; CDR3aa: CASSFGRGVNTGELFF
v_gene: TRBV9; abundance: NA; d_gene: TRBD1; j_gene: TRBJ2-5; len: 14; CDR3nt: TGTGCCAGCAGCCCATCGACAGGGGGGGAGACCCAGTACTTC; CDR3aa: CASSPSTGGETQYF
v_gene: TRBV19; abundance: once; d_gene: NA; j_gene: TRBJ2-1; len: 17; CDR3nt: TGTGCCAGTAGTCGGGGTTGGGGTAGCGGTCCCCGCAATGAGCAGTTCTTC; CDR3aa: CASSRGWGSGPRNEQFF
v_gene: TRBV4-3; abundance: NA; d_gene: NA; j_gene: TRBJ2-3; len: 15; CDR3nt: TGCGCCAGCAGCCAAGAAGGGGCCAGCACAGATACGCAGTATTTT; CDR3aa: CASSQEGASTDTQYF
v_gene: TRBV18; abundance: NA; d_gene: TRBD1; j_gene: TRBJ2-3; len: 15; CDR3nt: TGTGCCAGCTCATGGGGACAGGGGGCTACAGATACGCAGTATTTT; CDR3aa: CASSWGQGATDTQYF
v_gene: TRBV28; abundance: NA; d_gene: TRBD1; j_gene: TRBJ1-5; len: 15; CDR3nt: TGTGCCAGCAGTCCCCGACAGGGGAGCAATCAGCCCCAGCATTTT; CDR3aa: CASSPRQGSNQPQHF
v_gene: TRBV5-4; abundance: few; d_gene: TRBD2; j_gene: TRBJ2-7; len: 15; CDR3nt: TGTGCCAGCAGCTTGGGGACTAGCGGGACTGGGGAGCAGTACTTC; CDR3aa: CASSLGTSGTGEQYF
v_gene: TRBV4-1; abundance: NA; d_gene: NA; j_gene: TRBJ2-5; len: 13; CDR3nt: TGCGCCAGCAGCCAACGACTAGTAGAGACCCAGTACTTC; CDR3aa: CASSQRLVETQYF
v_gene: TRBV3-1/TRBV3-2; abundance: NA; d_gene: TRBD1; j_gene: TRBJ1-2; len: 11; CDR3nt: TGTGCCAGCAGCTCAGGGGGGGGCTACACCTTC; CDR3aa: CASSSGGGYTF
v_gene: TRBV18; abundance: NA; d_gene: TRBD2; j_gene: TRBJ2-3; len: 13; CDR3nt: TGTGCCAGCTCACCACGGACTAGAGATACGCAGTATTTT; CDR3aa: CASSPRTRDTQYF
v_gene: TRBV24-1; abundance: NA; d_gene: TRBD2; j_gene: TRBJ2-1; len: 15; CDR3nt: TGTGCCACCAGTGGGAGACTAGCGGTATACAATGAGCAGTTCTTC; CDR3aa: CATSGRLAVYNEQFF
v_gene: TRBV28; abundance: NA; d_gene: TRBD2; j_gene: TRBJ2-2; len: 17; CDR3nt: TGTGCCAGCAGTTTTGCCGCTGCGGGAGTTAGCACCGGGGAGCTGTTTTTT; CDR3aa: CASSFAAAGVSTGELFF
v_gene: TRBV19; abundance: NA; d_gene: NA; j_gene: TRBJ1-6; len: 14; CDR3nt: TGTGCCAGTAGGCACCGGGACAATAATTCACCCCTCCACTTT; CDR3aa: CASRHRDNNSPLHF
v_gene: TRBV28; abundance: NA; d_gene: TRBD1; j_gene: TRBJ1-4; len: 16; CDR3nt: TGTGCCAGCACTCGACAGGGGGCGGCGTTGGGCGAAAAACTGTTTTTT; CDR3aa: CASTRQGAALGEKLFF
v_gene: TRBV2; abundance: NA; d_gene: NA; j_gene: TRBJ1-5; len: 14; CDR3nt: TGTGCCAGCAGGACAGGTCTTAGCAATCAGCCCCAGCATTTT; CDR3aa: CASRTGLSNQPQHF
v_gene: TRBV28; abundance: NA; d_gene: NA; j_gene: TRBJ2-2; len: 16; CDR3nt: TGTGCCAGCAGTTTAGGGCAGGGGTCGAACACCGGGGAGCTGTTTTTT; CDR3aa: CASSLGQGSNTGELFF
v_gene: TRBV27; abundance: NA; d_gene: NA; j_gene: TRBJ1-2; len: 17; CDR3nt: TGTGCCAGGATCCCCGAGGGGGACAAGTCCCCTAACTATGGCTACACCTTC; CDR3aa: CARIPEGDKSPNYGYTF
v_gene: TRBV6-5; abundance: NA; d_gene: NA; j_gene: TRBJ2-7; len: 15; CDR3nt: TGTGCCAGCAGTTTACAATCGGGACACACCTACGAGCAGTACTTC; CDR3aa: CASSLQSGHTYEQYF
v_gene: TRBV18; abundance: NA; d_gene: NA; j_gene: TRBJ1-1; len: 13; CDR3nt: TGTGCCAGCTCACACGATGGAACAGTCGGAGCTTTCTTT; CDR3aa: CASSHDGTVGAFF